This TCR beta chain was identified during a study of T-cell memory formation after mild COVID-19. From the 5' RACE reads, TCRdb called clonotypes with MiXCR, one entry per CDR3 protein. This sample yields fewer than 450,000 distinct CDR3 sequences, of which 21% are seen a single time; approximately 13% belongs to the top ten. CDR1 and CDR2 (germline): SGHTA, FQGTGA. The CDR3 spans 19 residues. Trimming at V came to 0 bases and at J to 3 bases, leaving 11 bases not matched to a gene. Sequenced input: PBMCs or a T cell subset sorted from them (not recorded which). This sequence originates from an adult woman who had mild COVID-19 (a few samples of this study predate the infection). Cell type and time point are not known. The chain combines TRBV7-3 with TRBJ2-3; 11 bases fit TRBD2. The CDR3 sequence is CASSLTGPTSGVSTDTQYF. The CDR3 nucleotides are TGTGCCAGCAGCTTAACGGGCCCGACTAGCGGGGTATCAACAGATACGCAGTATTTT.